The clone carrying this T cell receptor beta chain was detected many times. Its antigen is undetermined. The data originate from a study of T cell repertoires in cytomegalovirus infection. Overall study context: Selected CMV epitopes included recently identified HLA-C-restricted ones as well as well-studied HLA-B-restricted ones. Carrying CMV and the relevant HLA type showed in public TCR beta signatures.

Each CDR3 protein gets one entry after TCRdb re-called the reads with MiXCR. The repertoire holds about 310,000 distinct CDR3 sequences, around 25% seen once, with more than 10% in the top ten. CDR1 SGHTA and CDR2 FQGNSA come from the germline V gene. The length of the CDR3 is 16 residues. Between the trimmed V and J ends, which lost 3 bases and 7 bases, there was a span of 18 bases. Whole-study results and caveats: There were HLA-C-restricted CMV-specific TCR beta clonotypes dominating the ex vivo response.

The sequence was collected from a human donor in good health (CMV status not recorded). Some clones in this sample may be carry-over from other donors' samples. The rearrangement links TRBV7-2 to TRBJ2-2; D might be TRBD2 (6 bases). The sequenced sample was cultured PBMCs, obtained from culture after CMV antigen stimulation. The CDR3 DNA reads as TGTGCCAGCAGCTTGGAGGGCGTCGGGAGTGGCGGGGAGCTGTTTTTT. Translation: CASSLEGVGSGGELFF.